This T cell receptor (beta chain) comes out of a study of beta chain features in type 1 diabetes (dated by TCRdb to 2017 to 2018). Context from the whole study: Mean age, gender distribution, total cell number and subset yield did not differ between patients and healthy donors. Across all samples, 107,917,701 sorted cells were examined, and cell number per subset correlated strongly with RNA yield. The study compared TCRB repertoires of sorted circulating CD4+ T cell subsets between recently diagnosed type 1 diabetes patients and matched healthy donors. Regulatory and stem cell-like memory subsets were isolated from only 8 patients and about eight healthy donors, whereas naive and central memory subsets came from all 28 donors.

Comment on this clone: The antigen it recognizes is unknown. Per-base quality was not reported, and no clone a single base away is much larger than it.

What the research found in general, with its limitations: Shorter templates might be favored by PCR, yet because patient and control samples were amplified and corrected together, any such skew would affect both groups equally. A moderate but significant shortening of TCRB CDR3 length was observed in type 1 diabetes patients in all four CD4+ subsets. Because cDNA was sequenced instead of genomic DNA, highly expressing activated cells could be over-represented, though the groups showed no difference in activation or CD3 levels. Naive, central memory and regulatory TCRB repertoires appeared to be more similar among patients than among healthy donors. HLA sub-analyses involved small numbers of individuals, so any influence of HLA type on TCRB rearrangement remained unresolved. At VDJ recombination sites, type 1 diabetes patients had fewer insertions and more deleted nucleotides, which implies abnormalities in thymic rearrangement.

Each donor gave one peripheral blood draw, averaging approximately 120 mL, which was collected into heparinised tubes. A BD FACSAria II and a panel including CD45RO, CCR7, CD25, CD127, CD95 and CD27 were used to sort naive, central memory, regulatory and stem cell-like memory CD4+ T cells. All sorted populations exceeded 98% purity. PBMCs were isolated right away by Lymphoprep density gradient centrifugation and were stained directly, without culture. So that batch effects would be minimized, each experiment stained and sorted samples in pairs, pairing one healthy donor with one patient. All of the isolated RNA was reverse transcribed with the High Capacity cDNA Reverse Transcription Kit, so expressed TCRB transcripts were sequenced. Deep immunoSEQ sequencing was applied to naive, central memory and regulatory T cell samples, giving an average of roughly 3.6 million total reads per sample. Sorted cells were lysed in RLT buffer and RNA was extracted with DNase-treated RNeasy Micro or Mini kits, depending on cell number. Each cell subset was processed separately to prevent cross-contamination, with patient and healthy donor samples processed together. The immunoSEQ multiplex PCR was used to amplify TCRB sequences from cDNA, yielding 87-bp fragments that span the CDR3 region. Sequencing of the amplicons was done on the Illumina HiSeq platform. Processing in the source paper ran as follows. PCR bias was corrected computationally using synthetic template baselines, and reads within Hamming distance 2 were collapsed, with unmergeable singletons discarded. Reads were aligned against IMGT to assign V, D and J genes, CDR3 length and insertions or deletions at six rearrangement sites. Within each subset, clonotype counts were normalized to sorted cell number, and only after that were true diversity and Gini coefficients computed with the tcR R package. The overlap coefficient, calculated on TCRB nucleotide sequences, was used to quantify repertoire sharing. As a proxy for the pre-selection repertoire, out-of-frame TCRB sequences from naive cells were analyzed. Imported from immuneACCESS, the table was reduced by TCRdb to in-frame sequences with V and J called. These copies leave out some clones; in studies compared against another copy, an unresolved V gene accounts for under half, and the cause of the remainder is not known. V and J calls and clone size come straight from that table; D and trimming were deduced from the DNA. A total of over 650,000 clones appear in this sample, 11% to 15% of them only once. 0.035% to 0.045% of the sample goes to the ten largest clones.

Sequencing was done on a sample of naive CD4+ T cells from blood. The cell subset or site tag for this specimen amounts to: true naive CD4+ T cells. This sequence originates from a man aged 18-30 years with type 1 diabetes.

CDR3 protein: CASSVRLETQYF. The sequenced DNA is TGTGCCAGCAGTGTTCGGTTAGAGACCCAGTACTTC. The rearrangement joined TRBV2 to TRBJ2-5, with an unclear D gene assignment. V is reduced by 4 bases and J by 4 bases, leaving a spacing of 7 bases between them. Taken from the germline V gene, the CDR1 and CDR2 loops are SNHLY and FYNNEI. Spanning cysteine to phenylalanine, the CDR3 consists of 12 amino acids. The retained sequence is limited to the CDR3, 36 bases, with the frame set at the first base.